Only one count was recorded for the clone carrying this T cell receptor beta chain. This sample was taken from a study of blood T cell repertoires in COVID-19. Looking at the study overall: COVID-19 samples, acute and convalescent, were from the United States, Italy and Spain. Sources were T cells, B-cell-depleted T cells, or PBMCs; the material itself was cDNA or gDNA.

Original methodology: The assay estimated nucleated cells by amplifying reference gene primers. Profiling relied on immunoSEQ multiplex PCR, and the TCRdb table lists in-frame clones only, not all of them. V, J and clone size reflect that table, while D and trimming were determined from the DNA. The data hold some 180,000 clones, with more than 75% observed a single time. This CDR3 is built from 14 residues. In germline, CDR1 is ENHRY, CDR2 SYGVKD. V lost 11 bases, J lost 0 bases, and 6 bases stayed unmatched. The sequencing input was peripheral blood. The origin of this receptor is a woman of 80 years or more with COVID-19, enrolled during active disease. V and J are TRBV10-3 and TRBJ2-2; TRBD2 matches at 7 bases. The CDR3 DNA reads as TGTGCCTCGAGCGGGACTTCGAACACCGGGGAGCTGTTTTTT. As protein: CASSGTSNTGELFF.